These T cell receptor beta chains were read from a single sample in a study of blood T cell repertoires in COVID-19. Repertoires were generated with immunoSEQ multiplex PCR, while TCRdb's copy carries only in-frame clones and drops some. The table has some 330,000 clones, around 86% seen once. The specimen was PBMCs or T cells enriched from blood (not recorded which). These receptors were collected from a man under 40 who had recovered from COVID-19. Each CDR3 is given with its conserved first and last residue. A D gene is named only where the DNA matches it firmly. Clone sizes are given selectively: once, few, many, or a class where the clone is expanded.

cdr3_length | clone_size | d_call | j_call | v_call | cdr3_nt | cdr3_aa
13 | NA | NA | TRBJ2-3 | TRBV5-5 | TGTGCCAGCACCCGGCGGGGCACAGATACGCAGTATTTT | CASTRRGTDTQYF
18 | NA | TRBD2 | TRBJ2-1 | TRBV5-5 | TGTGCCAGCAGTCTAGGACTAGCGGGAGGGGGCTCCTACAATGAGCAGTTCTTC | CASSLGLAGGGSYNEQFF
12 | NA | TRBD1 | TRBJ1-4 | TRBV2 | TGTGCCAGCAGCCGGGACAGTCTCGCACTGTTTTTT | CASSRDSLALFF
13 | NA | NA | TRBJ1-2 | TRBV19 | TGTGCCAGTAGTCCCCAGGACAGCTATGGCTACACCTTC | CASSPQDSYGYTF
14 | once | NA | TRBJ1-5 | TRBV6-6 | TGTGCCAGCAGTTACTCCGGTCCAGGTCAGCCCCAGCATTTT | CASSYSGPGQPQHF
13 | NA | NA | TRBJ1-1 | TRBV7-2 | TGTGCCAGCAGCTCCAGTATGAACACTGAAGCTTTCTTT | CASSSSMNTEAFF
14 | many | TRBD1 | TRBJ2-7 | TRBV3-1/TRBV3-2 | TGTGCCAGCAGACCGACAGGGGGCTCCTACGAGCAGTACTTC | CASRPTGGSYEQYF
15 | NA | TRBD1 | TRBJ1-4 | TRBV29-1 | TGCAGCGCCCTCCCGGCAGGGACAGGCGGTGAAAAACTGTTTTTT | CSALPAGTGGEKLFF
14 | many | NA | TRBJ1-1 | TRBV28 | TGTGCCAGCAGTTTAAAGGCGGAGTACACTGAAGCTTTCTTT | CASSLKAEYTEAFF
17 | few | TRBD2 | TRBJ2-1 | TRBV13 | TGTGCCAGCAGCTCTCCTGGACTAGCGGGGGGGTTTAGTGAGCAGTTCTTC | CASSSPGLAGGFSEQFF
17 | once | NA | TRBJ2-1 | TRBV5-1 | TGCGCCAGCAGCTTGGCGGCCAGCCCACTACGGGGGAATGAGCAGTTCTTC | CASSLAASPLRGNEQFF
15 | NA | NA | TRBJ2-7 | TRBV5-8 | TGTGCCAGCAGCTCCCGGGACTCCCCTCTCTACGAGCAGTACTTC | CASSSRDSPLYEQYF
15 | NA | NA | TRBJ1-4 | TRBV18 | TGTGCCAGCTCACCACGGGTTGGCAGGGATGAAAAACTGTTTTTT | CASSPRVGRDEKLFF
17 | NA | TRBD2 | TRBJ2-3 | TRBV18 | TGTGCCAGCTATCCCGGGACTAGCGGGGGGGCGGGAGATACGCAGTATTTT | CASYPGTSGGAGDTQYF
11 | NA | NA | TRBJ2-7 | TRBV3-1/TRBV3-2 | TGTGCCAGCAGCCGAGGTCGCGAGCAGTACTTC | CASSRGREQYF